This TCR beta chain originates from a study of low-dose radiotherapy and immunotherapy resistance in tumors. At the level of the study: Patients received 300 mg of oral aspirin each day across four cycles, commencing on cycle 1 day 1.

V shed 4 bases and J shed 2 bases, with 12 bases lying between them. The germline CDR1 and CDR2 sequences are GTSNPN and SVGIG (reference sequence). CDR3 length equals 14 residues. Primers used for first-strand cDNA, a TRAV- and TRBV-specific set, covered both alpha and beta chains. TCRs underwent around 20 PCR cycles of amplification with a constant-region primer and V-primer adapter. mRNA, after isolation, was amplified by in vitro transcription. TCRdb recomputed calls from the reads with MiXCR, one row per CDR3 protein. The profile covers under 90,000 distinct CDR3 sequences, with 15% to 20% appearing a single time and 2.8% taken by the ten largest. This clonotype was detected many times. Time point of the sample: before trial treatment. Advanced solid tumors lacking tumor-infiltrating lymphocytes were present in eligible patients.

The sample here was PBMCs, taken before treatment. The chain combines TRBV30 with TRBJ1-5; a possible D gene is TRBD1 (5 bases). The source is a male donor with prostate cancer. The CDR3 here is CAWTGNLGNQPQHF. Written as DNA, the CDR3 is TGTGCCTGGACAGGGAATCTAGGCAATCAGCCCCAGCATTTT.